The 25 T cell receptor beta chains below all came from one sample that was sequenced in a study of human T cells and chemical hapten exposure. TCRdb processed the RACE reads anew with MiXCR; each CDR3 protein has one entry. The table lists more than 100,000 distinct CDR3 sequences, approximately 15% of them singletons. Noted time point: patch test 1, 2 weeks after DPC sensitization. As for treatment: therapeutic diphenylcyclopropenone sensitization with weekly scalp DPC. Sample: whole blood, taken in connection with sensitization to the hapten diphenylcyclopropenone (DPC). Receptors were obtained from a man aged 18 to 30 with alopecia areata. Some clones in this sample may be carry-over from other donors' samples.

This clonotype appeared many times. The chain employs TRBV12-3 or TRBV12-4 and TRBJ2-5, with TRBD1 identical over 9 bases. The V segment lost 5 bases and the J segment 2 bases; nucleotides outside the gene matches: 3. This CDR3 contains 14 residues. CDR3: CASSPGTGQETQYF. The CDR3 region has the DNA TGTGCCAGCAGTCCAGGGACAGGGCAAGAGACCCAGTACTTC.

The table lists this clonotype with a few counts. This chain joins TRBV7-9 and TRBJ1-1; 7 nucleotides agree with TRBD1. V was clipped by 5 bases and J by 3 bases; unmatched bases: 3. The germline gives CDR1 SEHNR, CDR2 FQNEAQ (reference sequence). CDR3 size: 13 residues. CDR3 in amino acids: CASSVDRDTEAFF. As DNA, the CDR3 is TGTGCCAGCAGCGTCGACAGGGACACTGAAGCTTTCTTT. The full variable domain, rest sourced from reference TRBV7-9 and TRBJ1-1, is DTGVSQNPRHKITKRGQNVTFRCDPISEHNRLYWYRQTLGQGPEFLTYFQNEAQLEKSRLLSDRFSAERPKGSFSTLEIQRTEQGDSAMYLCASSVDRDTEAFFGQGTRLTVV.

This chain uses TRBV24-1 with TRBJ2-3, with 9 bases aligning to TRBD1. This CDR3 is built from 16 residues. Losses at the gene ends were 4 bases for V and 3 bases for J; bases not matched to a gene: 7. CDR1 is KGHDR, CDR2 SFDVKD, per germline. CDR3 region: CATSEPGTGKTDTQYF. DNA of the CDR3: TGTGCCACCAGTGAACCTGGGACAGGGAAGACAGATACGCAGTATTTT.

This clonotype was found many times. The chain recombines TRBV13 with TRBJ2-7; 7 bases match TRBD1. The CDR3 has 14 amino acids. Germline V gene lookup returns CDR1 PRHDT and CDR2 FYEKMQ (reference sequence). The trim removed 5 bases at V and 0 bases at J, leaving 4 bases unmatched. The CDR3 loop reads CASSARDSSYEQYF. The CDR3 DNA sequence: TGTGCCAGCAGCGCCCGGGACAGCTCCTACGAGCAGTACTTC.

This clonotype was detected only a few times. The J gene is TRBJ2-7, the V gene TRBV7-2, with D tentatively TRBD1 (6 bases). V was pared by 4 bases and J by 7 bases, with 17 bases between. This CDR3 spans 14 amino acids. The germline V gene encodes CDR1 SGHTA and CDR2 FQGNSA. As DNA, the CDR3 is TGTGCCAGCAGCTCAGGTCGTCGAGGGGGAGAGCAGTACGTC. This encodes CASSSGRRGGEQYV.

A few counts support this clonotype. The chain has TRBV7-6 and TRBJ1-2; D not certain. Looked up from germline, CDR1 is SGHVS and CDR2 is FNYEAQ. CDR3 length: 14 amino acids. V shed 4 bases and J shed 5 bases, with 14 bases lying between them. The CDR3 coding sequence is TGTGCCAGCAGCTCGCCTTCCGTTCTTTATGGCTACACCTTC. Translated, it gives CASSSPSVLYGYTF.

This clonotype came up a few times. V and J are TRBV20-1 and TRBJ2-7, with TRBD2 as a possible D gene (5 bases). The CDR3 is made up of 13 amino acids. CDR1 and CDR2 (germline): DFQATT, SNEGSKA (reference sequence). V gave up 4 bases and J gave up 2 bases, with 12 bases separating them. Here the CDR3 reads CSAISPGAYEQYF. The CDR3 bases are TGCAGTGCTATATCCCCCGGGGCCTACGAGCAGTACTTC.

This sequence joins TRBV4-3 and TRBJ1-6; D remains ambiguous. Trimming removed 0 bases at V and 7 bases at J, with 7 bases between. This CDR3 comprises 14 residues. The V gene's germline CDR1 is LGHNA and CDR2 YSLEER. This chain's CDR3 is CASSQDFPNSPLHF. CDR3 DNA: TGCGCCAGCAGCCAAGATTTTCCGAATTCACCCCTCCACTTT.

The V gene is TRBV2, the J gene TRBJ1-1, with 10 bases matching TRBD1. Germline V gene lookup returns CDR1 SNHLY and CDR2 FYNNEI. The V gene end was trimmed by 8 bases and the J gene end by 3 bases; junction bases not matched to a gene: 3. This CDR3 comprises 13 residues. In DNA form, the CDR3 reads TGTGCCAGCCTCGACAGGGGGCACACTGAAGCTTTCTTT. This gives the protein CASLDRGHTEAFF.

J is TRBJ2-1 and V is TRBV18, with a tentative D call TRBD2 (6 bases). The CDR3 spans 17 residues. The ends were cut back, 1 base at V and 9 bases at J, with 22 bases in the middle. The germline V gene has CDR1 KGHSH and CDR2 LQKENI. CDR3 bases: TGTGCCAGCTCACCACTGGACCGGGACTCGAGGCCCAGTGAGCAGTTCTTC. This codes for CASSPLDRDSRPSEQFF.

The rearrangement links TRBV7-6 to TRBJ2-3; D possibly corresponds to TRBD2 (5 bases). Trimming pared 1 base from V and 7 bases from J, leaving 9 bases between. From germline, CDR1 is SGHVS and CDR2 FNYEAQ. This CDR3 has 13 residues. In nucleotides, the CDR3 is TGTGCCAGCAGCTTAGGAGGGCGAAATACGCAGTATTTT. It codes for CASSLGGRNTQYF.

This clonotype has at least ten counts. J is TRBJ2-7 and V is TRBV5-1; 13 bases match TRBD2. The V and J ends lost 4 bases and 5 bases, in that order; junction bases with no gene match: 6. The germline V gene has CDR1 SGHRS and CDR2 YFSETQ. This CDR3 spans 15 amino acids. For the CDR3, the DNA is TGCGCCAGCAGCCCAGGACTAGCGGGGGCCCACGAGCAGTACTTC. The encoded protein is CASSPGLAGAHEQYF.

The chain carries TRBV4-3 and TRBJ2-1, with 8 bases identical to TRBD1. Germline V gene data show CDR1 as LGHNA and CDR2 as YSLEER. This CDR3 has 15 amino acids. V trimming: 4 bases; J trimming: 3 bases; junction bases outside the gene matches: 5. In DNA, the CDR3 is TGCGCCAGCAGCCTCAGGACAGGGAGCTACAATGAGCAGTTCTTC. Translation gives CASSLRTGSYNEQFF.

The chain is built from TRBV14 and TRBJ1-2; D perhaps matches TRBD1 (5 bases). The germline V gene encodes CDR1 SGHDN and CDR2 FVKESK. This CDR3 spans 14 amino acids. Trimming stripped 0 bases from V and 4 bases from J, with 9 bases between. Here the CDR3 reads CASSQDAGTYGYTF. The CDR3 DNA is TGTGCCAGCAGCCAAGATGCAGGGACCTATGGCTACACCTTC.

Of note for this clonotype: A single base separates this from a much larger clone, so it may be a read error. The V gene is TRBV4-1, the J gene TRBJ2-7, with TRBD1 matching 10 bases. The CDR3 runs to 14 residues. CDR1 is MGHRA and CDR2 is YSYEKL in the germline V gene. CDR3 residues: CASSPGTGAYDQYF. The CDR3 nucleotides are TGCGCCAGCAGCCCGGGGACAGGGGCCTACGATCAGTACTTC.

This clonotype was counted between two and nine times. The chain carries TRBV9 and TRBJ1-3; D gene ambiguous. V lost 2 bases to trimming and J lost 0 bases, with 15 bases between them. The CDR3 length is 17 residues. Germline lookup yields CDR1 SGDLS and CDR2 YYNGEE. This CDR3 is CASSVSALVLSGNTIYF. CDR3 DNA: TGTGCCAGCAGCGTGAGTGCCCTTGTCCTCTCTGGAAACACCATATATTTT.

This clonotype appeared a few times. This chain joins TRBV4-1 and TRBJ2-2; D call uncertain. V lost 3 bases, J lost 4 bases, and 12 bases lay in between. CDR1 and CDR2 from the germline V gene are MGHRA and YSYEKL. The CDR3 length is 15 residues. The CDR3 sequence is CASSQQESSTGELFF. CDR3 nucleotide sequence: TGCGCCAGCAGCCAGCAGGAATCGAGCACCGGGGAGCTGTTTTTT.

This clonotype was seen only a few times. This rearrangement joins TRBV27 to TRBJ2-3, with 9 bases that match TRBD2. Germline V gene sequence: CDR1 MNHEY, CDR2 SMNVEV (reference sequence). The CDR3 loop spans 17 amino acids. The V segment lost 2 bases and the J segment 0 bases; nucleotides outside the gene matches: 6. This CDR3 reads CASSLHLLAGSTDTQYF. CDR3 DNA sequence: TGTGCCAGCAGTTTACATCTGCTAGCGGGGAGCACAGATACGCAGTATTTT.

This CDR3 is CASSEFRDGETQYF. In DNA, the CDR3 is TGTGCCAGCAGTGAATTTCGGGACGGCGAGACCCAGTACTTC. The V call is TRBV25-1, the J call TRBJ2-5; the D call may be TRBD1 or TRBD2 (5 bases each). The CDR3 sequence is 14 residues long. Germline CDR1 is MGHDK and CDR2 is SYGVNS. Trimming took off 1 base at V and 5 bases at J, with 11 bases between the two ends.

This chain connects TRBV28 to TRBJ2-7, with D maybe TRBD2 (6 bases). The length of the CDR3 is 14 residues. CDR1 MDHEN and CDR2 SYDVKM come from the germline V gene. Between the trimmed V and J ends, which lost 5 bases and 5 bases, there was a span of 16 bases. CDR3 DNA sequence: TGTGCCAGCAGTCTTTGGACGGGGGACGACGAGCAGTACTTC. Residues: CASSLWTGDDEQYF.

The rearrangement joins TRBV5-1 to TRBJ2-3, with 9 bases identical to TRBD2. The length of the CDR3 is 17 residues. J gave up 4 bases and V 4 bases, and 13 bases lay outside the gene matches. CDR1 and CDR2 (germline): SGHRS, YFSETQ. The CDR3 nucleotides are TGCGCCAGCAGCCTTGGGAGGATAGCGGGGGCGGCAGATACGCAGTATTTT. Amino acids: CASSLGRIAGAADTQYF.

Remarks on this clonotype: Germline and junction disagree at one end, which may indicate a read error. The V gene is TRBV7-9, the J gene TRBJ1-1; no definite D call. CDR3 length: 11 residues. CDR1 is SEHNR and CDR2 is FQNEAQ in the germline V gene (reference sequence). In DNA, the CDR3 is TGTGTCAGCAGGACCACCTCTGAAGCTTTCTTT. Its translation is CVSRTTSEAFF.

There are many counts of this clonotype. This sequence joins TRBV29-1 and TRBJ1-1; D perhaps matches TRBD1 (5 bases). The CDR3 spans 12 residues. Germline assignment: CDR1 SQVTM and CDR2 ANQGSEA. Trimming removed 3 bases at V and 5 bases at J, with 10 bases between. The CDR3 nucleotides read TGCAGCGTTGACCAAGGGGTGACTGAAGCTTTCTTT. Its protein is CSVDQGVTEAFF.

V usage is TRBV7-2 and J usage is TRBJ2-7; no clear D. The CDR3 totals 15 residues. V dropped 4 bases and J dropped 1 base, with 14 bases sitting between them. Germline V lookup: CDR1 SGHTA, CDR2 FQGNSA. This CDR3 reads CASSSNPHGSYEQYF. The CDR3 DNA follows: TGTGCCAGCAGCTCAAACCCTCACGGGTCCTACGAGCAGTACTTC.

This clonotype has only a few counts. This chain connects TRBV2 to TRBJ2-3; D is uncertain. The CDR3 length is 13 residues. Germline V lookup: CDR1 SNHLY, CDR2 FYNNEI. V lost 10 bases, J lost 1 base, and 12 bases lay in between. CDR3 sequence reads: CATPGFRTDTQYF. CDR3 in DNA: TGTGCCACCCCTGGGTTTCGCACAGATACGCAGTATTTT.